This is a list of T cell receptor beta chains from one sample in a study of cytomegalovirus exposure and HLA in healthy donors. Libraries were prepared by immunoSEQ multiplex PCR; TCRdb keeps only in-frame clonotypes and omits some of them. The top ten hold 2.9% of the sample, which has more than 45,000 clones, around 80% seen once. Sequenced sample: PBMCs. The receptors here all came from a man over 45 in good health and CMV-seronegative. Both conserved end residues are part of each CDR3. Fields, in order: D gene, J gene, clone size, V gene, CDR3 protein, CDR3 DNA. A D gene is named only where the DNA matches it firmly. Size values are once, few and many counts, or a class for expanded clones, and some rows have none.

d_gene: .
j_gene: TRBJ2-7
abundance: .
v_gene: TRBV20-1
CDR3aa: CSVQGSYEQYF
CDR3nt: TGCAGTGTGCAGGGCTCCTACGAGCAGTACTTC

d_gene: .
j_gene: TRBJ2-1
abundance: .
v_gene: TRBV6-1
CDR3aa: CASSVPGLNEQFF
CDR3nt: TGTGCCAGCAGTGTACCAGGGCTCAATGAGCAGTTCTTC

d_gene: .
j_gene: TRBJ2-7
abundance: .
v_gene: TRBV15
CDR3aa: CATSRDNGAEQYF
CDR3nt: TGTGCCACCAGCAGAGATAATGGGGCCGAGCAGTACTTC

d_gene: TRBD1
j_gene: TRBJ2-3
abundance: .
v_gene: TRBV13
CDR3aa: CASSRGGATDTQYF
CDR3nt: TGTGCCAGCAGCCGAGGGGGCGCGACAGATACGCAGTATTTT

d_gene: TRBD1
j_gene: TRBJ2-2
abundance: .
v_gene: TRBV19
CDR3aa: CASSIWDRDGTGELFF
CDR3nt: TGTGCCAGTAGTATTTGGGACAGGGATGGCACCGGGGAGCTGTTTTTT

d_gene: TRBD2
j_gene: TRBJ2-3
abundance: .
v_gene: TRBV5-1
CDR3aa: CASSQAGGKGDTQYF
CDR3nt: TGCGCCAGCAGCCAAGCGGGGGGGAAGGGAGATACGCAGTATTTT

d_gene: .
j_gene: TRBJ1-1
abundance: .
v_gene: TRBV27
CDR3aa: CASSSAPGGGGTEAFF
CDR3nt: TGTGCCAGCAGTTCCGCCCCCGGGGGGGGCGGGACTGAAGCTTTCTTT

d_gene: .
j_gene: TRBJ1-2
abundance: .
v_gene: TRBV27
CDR3aa: CASSFVAAGGYTF
CDR3nt: TGTGCCAGCAGTTTTGTGGCAGCAGGCGGCTACACCTTC

d_gene: TRBD1
j_gene: TRBJ2-7
abundance: .
v_gene: TRBV12-5
CDR3aa: CASGLVHKDRGYEQYF
CDR3nt: TGTGCTAGTGGTTTGGTACATAAGGACAGGGGCTACGAGCAGTACTTC

d_gene: TRBD1
j_gene: TRBJ1-2
abundance: .
v_gene: TRBV29-1
CDR3aa: CSVDDRGTNYGYTF
CDR3nt: TGCAGCGTGGATGACAGGGGGACTAACTATGGCTACACCTTC

d_gene: .
j_gene: TRBJ2-3
abundance: .
v_gene: TRBV5-1
CDR3aa: CASSLAGFGEQYF
CDR3nt: TGCGCCAGCAGCTTGGCCGGCTTCGGGGAGCAGTATTTT

d_gene: .
j_gene: TRBJ1-2
abundance: .
v_gene: TRBV6-5
CDR3aa: CASSYRQSNYGYTF
CDR3nt: TGTGCCAGCAGTTACCGACAGTCTAACTATGGCTACACCTTC

d_gene: TRBD2
j_gene: TRBJ2-5
abundance: once
v_gene: TRBV9
CDR3aa: CASSVAQAGGLRTQYF
CDR3nt: TGTGCCAGCAGCGTAGCTCAGGCGGGGGGGTTGAGGACCCAGTACTTC

d_gene: TRBD1
j_gene: TRBJ1-2
abundance: .
v_gene: TRBV9
CDR3aa: CASSVAGGGYGYTF
CDR3nt: TGTGCCAGCAGCGTCGCAGGGGGCGGGTATGGCTACACCTTC

d_gene: .
j_gene: TRBJ1-1
abundance: .
v_gene: TRBV7-6
CDR3aa: CAPGWTEAFF
CDR3nt: TGTGCCCCCGGGTGGACTGAAGCTTTCTTT

d_gene: .
j_gene: TRBJ1-2
abundance: few
v_gene: TRBV19
CDR3aa: CATGGSGVGYTF
CDR3nt: TGTGCCACCGGCGGGTCAGGGGTCGGCTACACCTTC

d_gene: TRBD2
j_gene: TRBJ2-2
abundance: .
v_gene: TRBV6-4
CDR3aa: CASSPSGGQSGELFF
CDR3nt: TGTGCCAGCAGTCCTAGCGGGGGGCAATCCGGGGAGCTGTTTTTT

d_gene: TRBD1
j_gene: TRBJ1-6
abundance: .
v_gene: TRBV14
CDR3aa: CASSQETGGHSPLHF
CDR3nt: TGTGCCAGCAGCCAAGAGACAGGGGGTCATTCACCCCTCCACTTT

d_gene: .
j_gene: TRBJ1-3
abundance: .
v_gene: TRBV5-1
CDR3aa: CASSVTGPGNTIYF
CDR3nt: TGCGCCAGCAGCGTGACAGGCCCTGGAAACACCATATATTTT

d_gene: .
j_gene: TRBJ2-1
abundance: .
v_gene: TRBV7-8
CDR3aa: CASSFRGRSYNEQFF
CDR3nt: TGTGCCAGCAGCTTCCGGGGAAGGTCCTACAATGAGCAGTTCTTC

d_gene: .
j_gene: TRBJ2-5
abundance: .
v_gene: TRBV28
CDR3aa: CASSSRLGGGGETQYF
CDR3nt: TGTGCCAGCAGTTCACGCCTCGGGGGAGGAGGAGAGACCCAGTACTTC

d_gene: .
j_gene: TRBJ1-6
abundance: .
v_gene: TRBV20-1
CDR3aa: CSAKVSAVPHF
CDR3nt: TGCAGTGCTAAGGTCTCGGCGGTCCCCCACTTT

d_gene: TRBD1
j_gene: TRBJ1-1
abundance: .
v_gene: TRBV5-1
CDR3aa: CASSPRQGANTEAFF
CDR3nt: TGCGCCAGCAGCCCTCGGCAGGGGGCTAACACTGAAGCTTTCTTT

d_gene: TRBD1
j_gene: TRBJ2-7
abundance: .
v_gene: TRBV19
CDR3aa: CASSIAGQGYEQYF
CDR3nt: TGTGCCAGTAGTATAGCAGGACAGGGCTACGAGCAGTACTTC